What follows describes a single T cell receptor (beta chain). The target antigen is unknown. RNA was extracted and reverse transcribed into cDNA as the sequencing template. Sequenced by immunoSEQ multiplex PCR; TCRdb stores in-frame clones only, minus some. The data contain 170,000 or so clones, around 50% of them singletons. The data stem from a study of CD8+ T cells in alopecia areata. Study background: Tofacitinib therapy took 6 to 18 months; 6 months off drug came after.

Germline assignment: CDR1 DFQATT and CDR2 SNEGSKA (reference sequence). This CDR3 has 11 residues. Trimming took off 4 bases at V and 4 bases at J, with 7 bases between the two ends. Samples from alopecia areata patients were lesional scalp punch biopsies and peripheral blood. Cell sorting was applied to PBMCs, and CD4+ and CD8+ T cells were collected. Findings of the study overall: Clonality was higher in lesional than normal scalp, especially in alopecia totalis/universalis.

The starting material was CD4+ T cells sorted from blood, obtained at week 0. The receptor was derived from a human donor with alopecia areata. The chain recombines TRBV20-1 with TRBJ1-1; D ambiguous. CDR3 sequence (DNA): TGCAGTGCTACCTTCAGCACTGAAGCTTTCTTT. Translation gives CSATFSTEAFF.